The 2 T cell receptor beta chains below come from one sample, sequenced in a study of blood T cell repertoires in COVID-19. Assay used: immunoSEQ multiplex PCR; TCRdb lists only in-frame clones, some missing. The sample comprises 150,000 to 200,000 clones, approximately 91% of which are singletons, and almost 5% rests with the top ten. The sequenced sample consisted of peripheral blood. The receptors were sampled from a man aged 18 to 35 with COVID-19, enrolled during active disease.

V gene TRBV5-1 combines with J gene TRBJ1-5, with 9 nucleotides matching TRBD1. Germline V lookup: CDR1 SGHRS, CDR2 YFSETQ. The ends lost 2 bases at V and 5 bases at J; junction bases unmatched: 5. This CDR3 is built from 15 residues. The CDR3 DNA follows: TGCGCCAGCAGCTTACAGGGGGCCCGGTATCAGCCCCAGCATTTT. Its translation is CASSLQGARYQPQHF.

As to this clone: At one of its ends the junction is not consistent with the germline gene, which may arise from a read error. V gene TRBV7-7 combines with J gene TRBJ1-1, with D possibly TRBD1 on 6 matching bases. Germline assignment: CDR1 SSHAT and CDR2 FNYEAQ (reference sequence). The CDR3 loop spans 16 amino acids. CDR3 coding DNA: TGTGCTAGCAGCCCAATTCAAGGCAGGGGGAACACTGAAGCTTTCTTT. Its protein is CASSPIQGRGNTEAFF.